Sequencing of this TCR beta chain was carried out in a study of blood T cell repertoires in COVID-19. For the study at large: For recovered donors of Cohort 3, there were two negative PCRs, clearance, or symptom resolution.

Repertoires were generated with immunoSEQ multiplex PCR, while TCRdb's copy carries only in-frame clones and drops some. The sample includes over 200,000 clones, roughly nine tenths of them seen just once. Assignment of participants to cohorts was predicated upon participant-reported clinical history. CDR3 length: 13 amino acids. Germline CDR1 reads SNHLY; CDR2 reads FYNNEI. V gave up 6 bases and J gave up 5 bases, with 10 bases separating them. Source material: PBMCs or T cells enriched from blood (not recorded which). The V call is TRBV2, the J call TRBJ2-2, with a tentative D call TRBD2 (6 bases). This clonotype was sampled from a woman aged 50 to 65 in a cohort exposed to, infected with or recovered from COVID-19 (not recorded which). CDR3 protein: CASREGETGELFF. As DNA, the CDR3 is TGTGCCAGCAGGGAGGGTGAAACCGGGGAGCTGTTTTTT.